Listed below are T cell receptor beta chains from one sample, sequenced in a study of CD8+CD57+ T cells in acquired aplastic anemia. TCRdb re-called the reads with MiXCR, one entry per CDR3 protein. The table includes 300,000 or so distinct CDR3 sequences, 45% to 65% detected once. Sequences were obtained from sorted CD4+, CD8+, or CD8+CD57+ T cells (not recorded which) from PBMCs. Receptor source: a human donor with severe aplastic anemia or a healthy control (not recorded which). CDR3s include the opening cysteine and the closing phenylalanine or tryptophan. A D gene is named only where the DNA matches it firmly. Clone size is shown for a subset of rows, as once, few, many or a class of expanded clone.

V gene	clone size	CDR3 length	J gene	D gene	CDR3 protein	CDR3 DNA
TRBV3-2	many	13	TRBJ1-5	.	CASNPMTQSPQHF	TGTGCCAGCAACCCAATGACTCAGTCGCCCCAGCATTTT
TRBV2	few	14	TRBJ1-5	.	CASSESLGGGEEHF	TGTGCCAGCAGTGAATCCCTTGGAGGAGGAGAAGAGCATTTT
TRBV7-3	.	16	TRBJ2-2	TRBD2	CASSPLAGGTTGELFF	TGTGCCAGCAGCCCGCTAGCGGGGGGGACAACCGGGGAGCTGTTTTTT
TRBV20-1	.	15	TRBJ2-5	.	CSARGGNLYQETQYF	TGCAGTGCTAGAGGCGGAAATTTGTACCAAGAGACCCAGTACTTC
TRBV7-8	.	15	TRBJ2-7	TRBD2	CASSPERGGSYEQYF	TGTGCCAGCAGCCCCGAGCGGGGGGGATCCTACGAGCAGTACTTC
TRBV24-1	few	16	TRBJ2-1	.	CATSDFGQGGNNEQFF	TGTGCCACCAGTGATTTTGGGCAGGGCGGGAACAATGAGCAGTTCTTC
TRBV19	.	19	TRBJ2-1	TRBD2	CASRGPAGREGIYVDEQFF	TGTGCCAGTAGGGGGCCGGCGGGCAGGGAGGGCATTTACGTGGATGAGCAGTTCTTC
TRBV11-3	few	15	TRBJ2-2	.	CASSPQGQNTGELFF	TGTGCCAGCAGCCCCCAGGGACAGAACACCGGGGAGCTGTTTTTT
TRBV7-9	once	13	TRBJ1-1	.	CASSLGAQSGAFF	TGTGCCAGCAGCTTAGGAGCACAGAGTGGAGCTTTCTTT
TRBV2	.	12	TRBJ2-3	.	CASNVGPDTPYF	TGTGCCAGCAACGTAGGGCCAGATACGCCGTATTTT
TRBV20-1	few	13	TRBJ1-1	.	CSARGLTNTEAFF	TGCAGTGCTAGAGGCCTGACGAACACTGAAGCTTTCTTT
TRBV19	.	10	TRBJ1-1	.	CATFRTEAFF	TGTGCCACTTTTCGCACTGAAGCTTTCTTT
TRBV9	.	15	TRBJ2-3	TRBD2	CASSPTSVSTDTQYF	TGTGCCAGCAGCCCTACTAGCGTCAGCACAGATACGCAGTATTTT
TRBV9	many	15	TRBJ1-1	TRBD1	CASSPRTGVNTEAFF	TGTGCCAGCAGCCCCCGGACAGGGGTGAACACTGAAGCTTTCTTT
TRBV6-2/TRBV6-3	many	15	TRBJ1-6	TRBD1	CASRGGTGGSSPLHF	TGTGCCAGCAGAGGAGGGACAGGGGGATCTTCACCCCTCCACTTT
TRBV20-1	.	12	TRBJ2-5	.	CSTLRGGETQYF	TGCAGTACATTACGAGGGGGAGAGACCCAGTACTTC
TRBV7-9	.	17	TRBJ2-7	TRBD1	CASSLAGTGDTTYEQYF	TGTGCCAGCAGCCTTGCCGGGACAGGGGACACTACCTACGAGCAGTACTTC
TRBV7-8	many	15	TRBJ1-5	.	CASSPYLKENQPQHF	TGTGCCAGCAGCCCGTATCTTAAGGAGAATCAGCCCCAGCATTTT
TRBV19	many	13	TRBJ2-2	.	CASEQGSTGELFF	TGTGCCAGTGAGCAGGGCTCCACCGGGGAGCTGTTTTTT
TRBV7-9	.	16	TRBJ1-6	TRBD1	CASSSDRGNLGSPLHF	TGTGCCAGCAGCTCCGACAGGGGCAATTTGGGTTCACCCCTCCACTTT
TRBV7-2	.	14	TRBJ1-3	.	CAWSVYGSGNTIYF	TGTGCCTGGAGTGTGTATGGTTCTGGAAACACCATATATTTT
TRBV4-2	.	15	TRBJ2-7	.	CASSQDLGRIYEQYF	TGTGCCAGCAGCCAAGATCTGGGTAGAATTTACGAGCAGTACTTC
TRBV5-1	.	14	TRBJ2-3	.	CASSPNGGTDTQYF	TGCGCCAGCAGCCCGAATGGAGGTACAGATACGCAGTATTTT
TRBV24-1	.	16	TRBJ2-3	TRBD1	CATSGSGDSSTDTQYF	TGTGCCACCAGTGGCTCAGGGGACAGTAGCACAGATACGCAGTATTTT
TRBV5-8	many	16	TRBJ2-7	TRBD1	CASRGELGQGGYEQYF	TGTGCCAGCAGGGGGGAGCTTGGACAGGGCGGCTACGAGCAGTACTTC
TRBV5-4	.	17	TRBJ2-6	.	CASSSAAGKGGANVLTF	TGTGCCAGCAGCTCCGCGGCGGGGAAGGGGGGGGCCAACGTCCTGACTTTC
TRBV5-6	.	14	TRBJ2-2	.	CASSVGLGAGELFF	TGTGCCAGCAGCGTGGGGTTAGGGGCCGGGGAGCTGTTTTTT
TRBV5-1	.	12	TRBJ2-7	TRBD2	CASGLGFHEQYF	TGTGCCAGCGGACTAGGATTCCACGAGCAGTACTTC
TRBV20-1	.	12	TRBJ1-1	TRBD1	CSARNQGAQAFF	TGCAGTGCTAGAAATCAGGGGGCGCAGGCTTTCTTT
TRBV27	.	16	TRBJ1-3	TRBD1	CASSPLGQGYGNTIYF	TGTGCCAGCAGTCCCTTGGGACAGGGGTACGGAAACACCATATATTTT
TRBV20-1	many	13	TRBJ1-1	TRBD1	CSASGDRETEAFF	TGCAGTGCCTCCGGGGACAGGGAGACTGAAGCTTTCTTT
TRBV10-3	.	15	TRBJ2-1	TRBD1	CAVSTTGNSYNEQFF	TGTGCCGTCAGTACGACAGGGAATTCCTACAATGAGCAGTTCTTC
TRBV7-9	many	14	TRBJ2-7	TRBD1	CASTLTGVNYEQYF	TGTGCCAGCACCTTGACAGGGGTAAACTACGAGCAGTACTTC
TRBV20-1	many	14	TRBJ2-5	.	CSASKGEEQETQYF	TGCAGTGCTAGTAAGGGGGAGGAACAAGAGACCCAGTACTTC
TRBV7-9	.	12	TRBJ1-1	TRBD1	CASSWTGNGAFF	TGTGCCAGCAGCTGGACAGGGAACGGGGCTTTCTTT
TRBV7-9	.	14	TRBJ1-1	.	CASSLHRENTEAFF	TGTGCCAGCAGCTTACACAGGGAGAACACTGAAGCTTTCTTT
TRBV6-1	once	15	TRBJ2-3	.	CASSDPGSVTDTQYF	TGTGCCAGCAGTGACCCAGGGAGTGTTACAGATACGCAGTATTTT
TRBV10-1	.	10	TRBJ2-7	.	CASTNYEQYF	TGCGCCAGCACCAACTACGAGCAGTACTTC
TRBV7-2	many	15	TRBJ1-5	.	CASSLGAGTTQPQHF	TGTGCCAGCAGCTTAGGAGCAGGGACCACTCAGCCCCAGCATTTT
TRBV19	many	14	TRBJ2-7	.	CASSIWGSSYEQYF	TGTGCCAGTAGTATATGGGGGAGCTCCTACGAGCAGTACTTC
TRBV20-1	.	14	TRBJ2-7	TRBD2	CSAGPGLAIHEQYF	TGCAGTGCTGGTCCGGGACTAGCGATCCACGAGCAGTACTTC
TRBV7-9	.	15	TRBJ2-6	TRBD1	CASSSRTGALNTEAF	TGTGCCAGCAGCTCCCGGACAGGCGCCTTGAACACTGAAGCTTTC
TRBV7-2	.	14	TRBJ2-1	.	CASGSTGFVNEQFF	TGTGCCAGCGGATCTACAGGTTTTGTCAATGAGCAGTTCTTC
TRBV7-9	.	15	TRBJ2-7	TRBD1	CASSPASDRIYEQYF	TGTGCCAGCAGCCCAGCGTCGGACAGGATCTACGAGCAGTACTTC
TRBV15	.	15	TRBJ1-4	.	CATSREGRGSEKLFF	TGTGCCACCAGCAGAGAGGGCAGGGGTTCTGAAAAACTGTTTTTT
TRBV12-5	.	12	TRBJ2-5	.	CASASSGETQYF	TGTGCTAGTGCCTCTTCGGGAGAGACCCAGTACTTC
TRBV7-3	few	13	TRBJ2-3	.	CASSLDGTDTQYF	TGTGCCAGCAGCTTAGATGGAACAGATACGCAGTATTTT